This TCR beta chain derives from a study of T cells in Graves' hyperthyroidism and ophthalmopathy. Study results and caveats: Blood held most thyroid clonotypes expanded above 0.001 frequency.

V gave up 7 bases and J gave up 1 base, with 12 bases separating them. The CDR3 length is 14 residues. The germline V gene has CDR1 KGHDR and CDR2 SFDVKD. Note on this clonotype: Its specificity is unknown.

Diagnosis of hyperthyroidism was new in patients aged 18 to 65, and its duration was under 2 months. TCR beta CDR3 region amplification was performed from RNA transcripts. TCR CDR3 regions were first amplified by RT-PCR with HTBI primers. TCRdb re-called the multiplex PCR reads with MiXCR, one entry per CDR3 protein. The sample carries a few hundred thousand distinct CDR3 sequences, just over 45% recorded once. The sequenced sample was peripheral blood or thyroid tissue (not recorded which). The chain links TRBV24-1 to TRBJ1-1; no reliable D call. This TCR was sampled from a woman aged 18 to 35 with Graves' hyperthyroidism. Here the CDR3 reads CATSLEDSNTEAFF. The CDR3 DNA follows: TGTGCCACCAGCTTAGAGGACTCGAACACTGAAGCTTTCTTT.